Listed below are T cell receptor beta chains from one sample, sequenced in a study of blood T cell repertoires in COVID-19. Profiled with immunoSEQ multiplex PCR; TCRdb holds only in-frame clones, not every one. The table has 150,000 to 200,000 clones, around 85% seen once. Sequenced: peripheral blood. The source is a woman aged 80 or older with acute or convalescent COVID-19. Both conserved end residues are part of each CDR3. The D gene is left open where the match is weak. A clone size is listed for some rows: how often the clone was seen (once, few, many), or a class if it is expanded.

V gene	clone size	D gene	J gene	CDR3 protein	CDR3 DNA
TRBV6-5	once	TRBD2	TRBJ2-1	CASSFASGGRNEQFF	TGTGCCAGCAGTTTCGCTAGCGGGGGCCGCAATGAGCAGTTCTTC
TRBV4-3	.	.	TRBJ1-6	CASSRLRGGNSPLHF	TGCGCCAGCAGCCGTTTAAGGGGAGGAAATTCACCCCTCCACTTT
TRBV5-4	.	.	TRBJ2-1	CASSLSGYDEQFF	TGTGCCAGCAGCTTGTCGGGGTACGATGAGCAGTTCTTC
TRBV5-6	.	TRBD2	TRBJ2-5	CASSLRASGLQETQYF	TGTGCCAGCAGCTTGAGGGCTAGCGGGCTGCAAGAGACCCAGTACTTC
TRBV3-1/TRBV3-2	.	.	TRBJ2-7	CASSQRRGSFYEQYF	TGTGCCAGCAGCCAGAGGAGGGGTTCATTCTACGAGCAGTACTTC
TRBV7-2	.	.	TRBJ1-5	CASSLAGGRNNQPQHF	TGTGCCAGCAGCTTAGCCGGGGGACGGAACAATCAGCCCCAGCATTTT
TRBV7-2	.	.	TRBJ1-3	CASSLPGTGVYGTIYF	TGTGCCAGCAGCTTACCAGGGACGGGGGTTTACGGCACCATATATTTT
TRBV27	.	.	TRBJ2-3	CASSPHGVGLRAVTDTQYF	TGTGCCAGCAGTCCCCATGGTGTCGGGCTCAGGGCTGTAACAGATACGCAGTATTTT
TRBV2	.	.	TRBJ1-4	CASSRSQANEKLFF	TGTGCCAGCAGTAGGTCACAGGCTAATGAAAAACTGTTTTTT
TRBV3-1/TRBV3-2	.	.	TRBJ1-1	CASSQEVTNTEAFF	TGTGCCAGCAGCCAAGAGGTCACTAACACTGAAGCTTTCTTT
TRBV7-2	.	TRBD2	TRBJ2-4	CASSAGLAVAKNIQYF	TGTGCCAGCAGTGCGGGACTAGCGGTAGCCAAAAACATTCAGTACTTC
TRBV9	.	.	TRBJ2-3	CASSVDGGADTQYF	TGTGCCAGCAGCGTAGACGGCGGCGCGGATACGCAGTATTTT
TRBV10-3	.	TRBD2	TRBJ2-1	CAISGTSGDSYNEQFF	TGTGCCATCAGTGGGACTAGCGGGGATTCCTACAATGAGCAGTTCTTC
TRBV12-5	.	TRBD1	TRBJ1-3	CASGLVVRLKTGGAGNTIYF	TGTGCTAGTGGTTTGGTGGTTCGGCTTAAAACAGGGGGCGCTGGAAACACCATATATTTT
TRBV5-1	few	.	TRBJ2-3	CASRDILRADTQYF	TGCGCCAGTAGGGACATTCTAAGGGCAGATACGCAGTATTTT
TRBV5-6	.	.	TRBJ1-1	CASSNAGIGAFF	TGTGCCAGCAGCAACGCAGGGATCGGAGCTTTCTTT
TRBV3-1/TRBV3-2	.	TRBD1	TRBJ1-5	CASSPQGVAQPQHF	TGTGCCAGCAGCCCTCAGGGGGTAGCTCAGCCCCAGCATTTT
TRBV10-2	once	TRBD1	TRBJ1-2	CASSDGSGGVGGYTF	TGCGCCAGCAGTGATGGTTCAGGGGGCGTAGGTGGCTACACCTTC
TRBV7-9	.	.	TRBJ1-2	CASSLVGGDNYGYTF	TGTGCCAGCAGCTTAGTAGGAGGGGATAACTATGGCTACACCTTC
TRBV7-2	few	TRBD2	TRBJ2-7	CASSLASGGTYEQYF	TGTGCCAGCAGCTTAGCTAGCGGGGGGACCTACGAGCAGTACTTC
TRBV7-6	.	TRBD2	TRBJ2-1	CASSPSRPGLGPFF	TGTGCCAGCAGCCCCTCCAGACCGGGACTAGGTCCGTTCTTC
TRBV10-3	once	.	TRBJ1-1	CAIRATELNTEAFF	TGTGCCATCAGGGCGACAGAATTGAACACTGAAGCTTTCTTT
TRBV3-1/TRBV3-2	once	TRBD2	TRBJ2-1	CASSQDPASGSKQFF	TGTGCCAGCAGCCAAGATCCGGCTAGCGGGAGCAAGCAGTTCTTC
TRBV19	.	TRBD2	TRBJ2-1	CASSMGLAATNEQFF	TGTGCCAGTAGTATGGGACTAGCGGCTACGAATGAGCAGTTCTTC
TRBV9	.	TRBD2	TRBJ2-2	CASSFSGRAPTGELFF	TGTGCCAGCTCTTTTAGCGGGAGGGCCCCCACCGGGGAGCTGTTTTTT
TRBV10-2	few	.	TRBJ2-7	CASSESSGVRYEQYF	TGCGCCAGCAGTGAGTCATCCGGAGTTCGTTACGAGCAGTACTTC
TRBV7-9	.	TRBD2	TRBJ2-2	CASSRGGLSGELFF	TGTGCCAGCAGCCGGGGGGGCCTCAGCGGGGAGCTGTTTTTT
TRBV5-4	.	.	TRBJ1-1	CASSLVGTEAFF	TGTGCCAGCAGCTTGGTCGGCACTGAAGCTTTCTTT
TRBV15	.	.	TRBJ1-5	CATSREQNQPQHF	TGTGCCACCAGCAGAGAACAGAATCAGCCCCAGCATTTT
TRBV25-1	.	TRBD2	TRBJ2-3	CASSEGLAGDDTQYF	TGTGCCAGCAGTGAAGGCCTAGCGGGGGATGATACGCAGTATTTT
TRBV5-1	once	TRBD2	TRBJ2-3	CASSGTSGGGTDTQYF	TGCGCCAGCAGCGGGACTAGCGGGGGGGGCACAGATACGCAGTATTTT
TRBV2	.	.	TRBJ2-7	CASSEVGQGRSYEQYF	TGTGCCAGCAGTGAAGTAGGGCAGGGTCGGTCCTACGAGCAGTACTTC
TRBV5-1	.	TRBD1	TRBJ2-3	CASSLEGTVDSTDTQYF	TGCGCCAGCAGCTTGGAGGGGACAGTCGATAGCACAGATACGCAGTATTTT
TRBV27	.	.	TRBJ1-2	CASSHLSSVERANYGYTF	TGTGCCAGCAGCCATCTCAGCAGTGTGGAGAGAGCTAACTATGGCTACACCTTC
TRBV24-1	.	.	TRBJ1-1	CATSDDRWGEAFF	TGTGCCACCAGTGATGACAGGTGGGGGGAAGCTTTCTTT
TRBV5-1	.	TRBD2	TRBJ2-2	CASSFRLAGALGELFF	TGCGCCAGCAGCTTTCGGCTAGCGGGAGCTCTCGGGGAGCTGTTTTTT
TRBV19	.	.	TRBJ1-5	CASSIVTGNQPQHF	TGTGCCAGTAGTATAGTAACGGGTAATCAGCCCCAGCATTTT
TRBV11-2	.	TRBD1	TRBJ2-7	CASSRTLDRAESSYEQYF	TGTGCCAGCAGCCGGACCCTGGACAGGGCTGAGAGCTCCTACGAGCAGTACTTC
TRBV6-2/TRBV6-3	.	TRBD2	TRBJ2-7	CASTPLGTSVHEQYF	TGTGCCAGCACCCCCTTGGGGACTAGCGTCCACGAGCAGTACTTC
TRBV25-1	.	.	TRBJ1-5	CASSAMRDSNQPQHF	TGTGCCAGCAGTGCAATGAGAGATAGCAATCAGCCCCAGCATTTT
TRBV9	.	TRBD2	TRBJ2-2	CASSALRGGTGELFF	TGTGCCAGCAGTGCCCTCCGGGGGGGCACCGGGGAGCTGTTTTTT
TRBV3-1/TRBV3-2	.	.	TRBJ1-3	CASSQISGEENTIYF	TGTGCCAGCAGCCAGATCTCGGGGGAAGAAAACACCATATATTTT
TRBV2	few	.	TRBJ2-5	CASGSGETQYF	TGTGCCAGCGGGAGCGGGGAGACCCAGTACTTC
TRBV3-1/TRBV3-2	.	.	TRBJ1-1	CASSQAGATEAFF	TGTGCCAGCAGCCAAGCAGGGGCCACTGAAGCTTTCTTT
TRBV29-1	few	.	TRBJ2-2	CSVVARTNTGELFF	TGCAGCGTTGTCGCCAGGACTAACACCGGGGAGCTGTTTTTT
TRBV5-4	.	TRBD1	TRBJ2-2	CASGGTGGTGELFF	TGTGCCAGCGGCGGGACAGGGGGGACCGGGGAGCTGTTTTTT
TRBV30	.	.	TRBJ2-7	CAWSRGSYEQYF	TGTGCCTGGAGTCGGGGCTCCTACGAGCAGTACTTC
TRBV15	.	TRBD2	TRBJ2-1	CATRGLAGVYYNEQFF	TGTGCCACCAGAGGACTAGCGGGAGTTTACTACAATGAGCAGTTCTTC
TRBV7-3	.	TRBD1	TRBJ2-2	CASSSIGQGTGELFF	TGTGCCAGCAGCTCTATCGGACAGGGCACCGGGGAGCTGTTTTTT
TRBV19	.	.	TRBJ1-2	CASTEANYGYTF	TGTGCCAGCACTGAAGCTAACTATGGCTACACCTTC
TRBV6-1	.	.	TRBJ1-1	CASSEVLEAFF	TGTGCCAGCAGTGAAGTCTTGGAAGCTTTCTTT